A single sample is the source of the 12 T cell receptor beta chains below, sequenced in a study of T cells in Graves' hyperthyroidism and ophthalmopathy. There were TCR beta CDR3 regions amplified from RNA transcripts. The HTBI primer set served for first-round RT-PCR of the TCR CDR3. TCRdb redid the calling of the multiplex PCR reads with MiXCR, one entry per CDR3 protein. The sample yields 500,000 to 750,000 distinct CDR3 sequences, about 45% seen once. Material: peripheral blood or thyroid tissue (not recorded which). The receptors stem from a woman between 18 and 30 years old with Graves' hyperthyroidism.

Ten or more counts support this clonotype. The chain couples TRBV24-1 to TRBJ1-1; no definite D call. The CDR3 contains 12 residues. V lost 12 bases and J lost 1, with 11 bases in between. Germline CDR1 is KGHDR and CDR2 is SFDVKD. The CDR3 nucleotides read TGTGCCTCTCAGAGCGGGAACACTGAAGCTTTCTTT. It yields the protein CASQSGNTEAFF.

The rearrangement links TRBV5-4 to TRBJ1-4, with 9 positions matching TRBD1. CDR1 and CDR2 from the germline V gene are SGHNT and YYREEE (reference sequence). With V trimmed by 0 bases and J by 5 bases, 5 bases remained unmatched. The CDR3 has 16 residues. The CDR3 DNA sequence: TGTGCCAGCAGCTTGGGACAGGGGGGGAACAATGAAAAACTGTTTTTT. Amino acid sequence: CASSLGQGGNNEKLFF.

To note about this clonotype: The final CDR3 position lacks the conserved phenylalanine or tryptophan, pointing to a likely read error. The CDR3 nucleotides read TGTGCCAGCAGCCACGAAGGACCTACAGGGTATCAGCCCCAGCATCTT. This translates into CASSHEGPTGYQPQHL. The chain couples TRBV5-4 to TRBJ1-5, with D possibly being TRBD1 (6 bases). The CDR3 length is 16 residues. The germline V and J ends were trimmed by 4 bases and 5 bases, with 19 bases remaining between them. The germline gives CDR1 SGHNT, CDR2 YYREEE (reference sequence).

The rearrangement links TRBV7-9 to TRBJ2-2; TRBD1 aligns across 7 bases. The V gene's germline CDR1 is SEHNR and CDR2 FQNEAQ (reference sequence). V was clipped by 6 bases and J by 8 bases; unmatched bases: 6. The CDR3 loop spans 13 amino acids. CDR3 coding DNA: TGTGCCAGCAGTCAACCGGGACAGGGGGAGCTGTTTTTT. Amino acids: CASSQPGQGELFF.

The gene calls are TRBV24-1 and TRBJ2-1; 15 nucleotides agree with TRBD2. This CDR3 region has 15 residues. Germline CDR1 KGHDR, CDR2 SFDVKD. After removal of 11 bases from V and 8 bases from J, the junction contained 9 bases not matched to a gene. CDR3 residues: CASSGLAGGRDEQFF. The CDR3 nucleotides read TGTGCCAGTAGCGGACTAGCGGGAGGGCGGGATGAGCAGTTCTTC.

The CDR3 sequence: CASSTAGGSYNSPLHF. The CDR3 DNA sequence: TGTGCCAGCAGTACCGCAGGGGGCTCCTATAATTCACCCCTCCACTTT. The V gene is TRBV6-1, the J gene TRBJ1-6, with 7 bases matching TRBD1. This CDR3 has 16 residues. Looked up from germline, CDR1 is MNHNS and CDR2 is SASEGT. The V and J ends lost 5 bases and 0 bases, in that order; junction bases with no gene match: 4.

The chain links TRBV20-1 to TRBJ1-4, with a tentative D call TRBD1 (5 bases). The length of the CDR3 is 14 residues. V gave up 5 bases and J gave up 0 bases, with 10 bases separating them. Germline V gives CDR1 DFQATT, CDR2 SNEGSKA (reference sequence). Written as DNA, the CDR3 is TGCAGTGCTTCTTTGACAGCAACTAATGAAAAACTGTTTTTT. As protein: CSASLTATNEKLFF.

This clonotype was seen ten or more times. The chain recombines TRBV7-3 with TRBJ2-2, with TRBD1 matching over 8 bases. Trimming cost V 5 bases and J 6 bases; bases outside gene matches: 8. This CDR3 region has 15 residues. CDR1 is SGHTA, CDR2 FQGTGA, per germline. The CDR3: CASSKPGQGAGELFF. In nucleotides, the CDR3 is TGTGCCAGCAGCAAACCAGGACAGGGCGCCGGGGAGCTGTTTTTT.

J is TRBJ1-4 and V is TRBV20-1, with 9 positions matching TRBD1. V was pared by 1 base and J by 2 bases, with 17 bases of the junction left unmatched. The CDR3 consists of 20 residues. Per the germline V gene, CDR1 is DFQATT and CDR2 is SNEGSKA (reference sequence). CDR3: CSARVRPSGTGRSTNEKLFF. The CDR3 DNA sequence: TGCAGTGCTAGAGTACGACCATCCGGGACAGGGCGATCGACTAATGAAAAACTGTTTTTT.

This clonotype was seen at least ten times. This rearrangement joins TRBV4-2 to TRBJ2-5; 7 bases match TRBD2. Germline loops: CDR1 LGHNA, CDR2 YNFKEQ. V shed 0 bases and J 0 bases; nucleotides not matched to a gene: 7. This CDR3 is 17 amino acids long. The CDR3 protein is CASSQDGEGLYQETQYF. CDR3 DNA sequence: TGTGCCAGCAGCCAAGATGGGGAGGGGCTCTACCAAGAGACCCAGTACTTC.

The rearrangement links TRBV7-1 to TRBJ2-2; D remains unclear. TRBV7-1 is an open reading frame whose function is uncertain. Between the trimmed V and J ends, which lost 9 bases and 3 bases, there was a span of 2 bases. There are 10 residues in the CDR3. The DNA for the CDR3 is TGTGCCAGGGACACCGGGGAGCTGTTTTTT. Translation gives CARDTGELFF.

The V and J genes are TRBV10-3 and TRBJ1-6; D perhaps matches TRBD1 (6 bases). The CDR3 has 13 residues. V was clipped by 6 bases and J by 8 bases, with 11 bases between them. The V gene's germline CDR1 is ENHRY and CDR2 SYGVKD. Written as DNA, the CDR3 is TGTGCCATCAGCGGACAGACAGATTCACCCCTCCACTTT. Translating it yields CAISGQTDSPLHF.